The 12 T cell receptor beta chains below were found in one sample sequenced in a study of vaccination effects on CD4 cells after COVID-19. Their antigens remain unidentified. Viral peptide pools were used in the ViraFEST assay to expand antigen-specific CD4+ T cells, and sequencing came afterward. Culture proceeded for approximately 10 days, and CD4+ T cells were then isolated. Each participant was administered two doses of either the BNT162b2 or the mRNA-1273 vaccine. The protocol was immunoSEQ multiplex PCR, while the TCRdb copy is restricted to in-frame clones and leaves out a portion. This sample has about 24,000 clones, with over 75% found just once. Source: CD4+ T cells from PBMCs cultured with HCoV-NL63 spike peptides, taken after COVID-19 vaccination. The source is a human donor who received a COVID-19 vaccine.

V gene TRBV6-5 combines with J gene TRBJ1-5; unclear D gene. V lost 8 bases to trimming and J lost 7 bases, with 12 bases between them. The CDR3 is made up of 12 amino acids. Germline CDR1 MNHEY, CDR2 SVGAGI. The CDR3 protein is CASGPSSQPQHF. CDR3 nucleotide sequence: TGTGCCAGCGGTCCAAGCTCACAGCCCCAGCATTTT.

The CDR3 loop reads CSVDRAAMNTEAFF. The CDR3 DNA follows: TGCAGCGTTGATAGGGCGGCCATGAACACTGAAGCTTTCTTT. The V and J genes are TRBV29-1 and TRBJ1-1; D remains ambiguous. CDR1 and CDR2 (germline): SQVTM, ANQGSEA. This CDR3 contains 14 residues. Trimming cost V 3 bases and J 0 bases, with 11 bases left between them. The entire variable domain, with the rest obtained from reference TRBV29-1 and TRBJ1-1, is as follows: SAVISQKPSRDICQRGTSLTIQCQVDSQVTMMFWYRQQPGQSLTLIATANQGSEATYESGFVIDKFPISRPNLTFSTLTVSNMSPEDSSIYLCSVDRAAMNTEAFFGQGTRLTVV.

This clone was seen only once. The V call is TRBV15, the J call TRBJ1-2; D may be TRBD1 (5 bases). Trimming took 0 bases from V and 8 from J, leaving 10 bases between them. The CDR3 runs to 13 residues. Germline-derived CDR1 and CDR2 are LNHNV and YYDKDF (reference sequence). Written as DNA, the CDR3 is TGTGCCACCAGCAGAGATTCGGGGGGAGGCTACACCTTC. It is translated as CATSRDSGGGYTF.

The gene calls are TRBV4-2 and TRBJ1-5; D not resolved. V lost 1 base and J lost 0, with 10 bases in between. In germline, CDR1 is LGHNA, CDR2 YNFKEQ. This CDR3 is 16 amino acids long. The CDR3 nucleotides are TGTGCCAGCAGCCAAGGATCGGACTATAGCAATCAGCCCCAGCATTTT. It encodes CASSQGSDYSNQPQHF.

This clone was seen more than once but under ten times. The V and J genes are TRBV25-1 and TRBJ1-1; D not resolved. Germline lookup yields CDR1 MGHDK and CDR2 SYGVNS. The CDR3 spans 13 residues. Deletions cut 2 bases from V and 6 bases from J, with 10 bases between. CDR3 sequence (DNA): TGTGCCAGCAGTGAAACTCTAACGTCTGAAGCTTTCTTT. It specifies CASSETLTSEAFF.

The chain carries TRBV19 and TRBJ2-1; the D gene is possibly TRBD2 (6 bases). Germline assignment: CDR1 LNHDA and CDR2 SQIVND (reference sequence). V gave up 5 bases and J gave up 12 bases, with 26 bases separating them. This CDR3 region has 16 residues. CDR3 in amino acids: CASSPLGGRATMMQFF. CDR3 in DNA: TGTGCCAGTAGTCCCCTCGGGGGACGGGCTACAATGATGCAGTTCTTC.

The chain combines TRBV4-3 with TRBJ1-3, with D possibly matching TRBD1 (5 bases). Trimming removed 1 base at V and 0 bases at J, with 10 bases between. CDR3 length: 16 amino acids. Germline V lookup: CDR1 LGHNA, CDR2 YSLEER. In DNA form, the CDR3 reads TGCGCCAGCAGCCAAGTGGCAGGGCACTCTGGAAACACCATATATTTT. This gives the protein CASSQVAGHSGNTIYF.

The chain is built from TRBV27 and TRBJ1-5, with D hard to call. The CDR3 runs to 14 residues. The ends were cut back, 2 bases at V and 7 bases at J, with 12 bases in the middle. Germline V lookup: CDR1 MNHEY, CDR2 SMNVEV (reference sequence). CDR3 residues: CASSLPGSGQPQHF. The CDR3 bases are TGTGCCAGCAGTTTACCCGGCTCTGGGCAGCCCCAGCATTTT.

The CDR3 DNA follows: TGTGCCAGCAGCAGACAGGGGTGGGAGACCCAGTACTTC. It yields the protein CASSRQGWETQYF. This rearrangement joins TRBV6-5 to TRBJ2-5, with 8 bases that match TRBD1. Looked up from germline, CDR1 is MNHEY and CDR2 is SVGAGI. The CDR3 consists of 13 residues. V was clipped by 6 bases and J by 5 bases; unmatched bases: 5.

This rearrangement joins TRBV4-3 to TRBJ1-2, with 9 bases identical to TRBD1. The V gene end was trimmed by 4 bases and the J gene end by 5 bases; junction bases not matched to a gene: 2. The germline V gene has CDR1 LGHNA and CDR2 YSLEER. CDR3 length equals 13 residues. CDR3 amino acids: CASSRQGVYGYTF. CDR3 DNA: TGCGCCAGCAGCCGACAGGGGGTATATGGCTACACCTTC.

The V gene is TRBV30, the J gene TRBJ1-2; D is unresolved. Trimming stripped 3 bases from V and 4 bases from J, with 12 bases between. The CDR3 runs 13 residues. Germline V gene sequence: CDR1 GTSNPN, CDR2 SVGIG (reference sequence). CDR3 nucleotides: TGTGCCTGGAGCCCTACCCTTAGCTATGGCTACACCTTC. It codes for CAWSPTLSYGYTF.

This clone showed up just a few times. The chain uses TRBV11-2 and TRBJ1-1; TRBD1 matches at 10 bases. V shed 5 bases, J shed 1 base, and the junction held 4 bases outside the gene matches. This CDR3 spans 15 amino acids. The germline gives CDR1 SGHAT, CDR2 FQNNGV. The CDR3 sequence is CASSPWTGGNTEAFF. Here the CDR3 DNA reads TGTGCCAGCAGCCCGTGGACAGGGGGGAACACTGAAGCTTTCTTT. Filled out from reference TRBV11-2 and TRBJ1-1, the complete variable domain reads EAGVAQSPRYKIIEKRQSVAFWCNPISGHATLYWYQQILGQGPKLLIQFQNNGVVDDSQLPKDRFSAERLKGVDSTLKIQPAKLEDSAVYLCASSPWTGGNTEAFFGQGTRLTVV.